What follows is one T cell receptor (beta chain) and its context. Its antigen is unidentified. The data derive from a study of CXCR3-negative and CXCR3-positive naive CD8 T cells. Germline V gene lookup returns CDR1 SGHRS and CDR2 YFSETQ. This CDR3 spans 16 amino acids. Regarding the study as a whole: Memory CD8+ T cell repertoires were far less diverse than both naive subsets.

UMI-tagged TRB cDNA libraries were built via 5' RACE. Following a re-call of the 5' RACE reads, TCRdb has one entry per CDR3 protein and lacks DNA. The sample table sets out 50,000 to 65,000 distinct CDR3 sequences. This clonotype was sampled from a human donor in good health. Some clones in this sample may be carry-over from other donors' samples. V usage is TRBV5-1 and J usage is TRBJ2-7; the TCRdb D gene call, TRBD1, has no DNA to confirm it. Sequenced: naive CXCR3- CD8+ T cells from blood. Sample subset: CD45RO-CCR7+CD27+CD95- naive CD8+ T cells lacking CXCR3 (TNR3-). The chain's CDR3 is CASSPLGSGVPYEQYF.